This T cell receptor beta chain was recovered during a study of radiation and T cells in renal cell carcinoma. Study-wide results and limits: Top tumor clonotypes rose in blood 2 weeks post-radiation, then contracted. Without pretreatment biopsies, baseline tumor clonotype presence was undetermined.

Sequencing used immunoSEQ multiplex PCR; TCRdb keeps in-frame clones, though not all of them. The sample carries around 130,000 clones, 88% recorded once. Indicated time point: blood 2 weeks post-SBRT. Treatment reported: 15 Gy SBRT to primary tumor, nephrectomy 4 weeks later. Clear cell pathology was present in this patient's renal cell carcinoma. CDR1 SGHTA and CDR2 FQGNSA come from the germline V gene. This CDR3 has 14 residues. Trimming at V came to 5 bases and at J to 4 bases, leaving 5 bases not matched to a gene. Worth noting for this clone: Its antigen is not known.

The receptor's source is a woman in her 70s with renal cell carcinoma. The chain recombines TRBV7-2 with TRBJ2-3, with TRBD2 identical over 8 bases. The sequences come from blood, collected from a patient whose treatment included radiotherapy and nephrectomy. CDR3 nucleotides: TGTGCCAGCAGCCCCGGGGGGGTTGCAGATACGCAGTATTTT. This sequence encodes CASSPGGVADTQYF. Full variable domain (missing parts from reference TRBV7-2 and TRBJ2-3): GAGVSQSPSNKVTEKGKDVELRCDPISGHTALYWYRQSLGQGLEFLIYFQGNSAPDKSGLPSDRFSAERTGGSVSTLTIQRTQQEDSAVYLCASSPGGVADTQYFGPGTRLTVL.